The present T cell receptor (beta chain) was sequenced within a study of T cells in Graves' hyperthyroidism and ophthalmopathy. Germline V gene data show CDR1 as SGHAT and CDR2 as FQNNGV. The germline V and J ends were trimmed by 4 bases and 4 bases, with 15 bases remaining between them. This CDR3 is built from 15 residues. Each diagnosis drew on symptoms, thyroxine, TRAb, thyroid ultrasound and orbital computed tomography findings. Amplification targeted TCR beta CDR3 regions from RNA transcripts. The HTBI primer set was used in a first-round RT-PCR of the TCR CDR3. TCRdb recomputed calls from the multiplex PCR reads with MiXCR, one row per CDR3 protein. The data hold 400,000 or so distinct CDR3 sequences, with roughly 13% observed a single time.

This sequence originates from a man in his fifties with Graves' ophthalmopathy. This chain links TRBV11-2 with TRBJ2-3; no clear D gene. Sequencing input: blood. The CDR3 sequence is CASSYPVRHADTQYF. The CDR3 DNA follows: TGTGCCAGCAGCTACCCAGTTCGGCACGCAGATACGCAGTATTTT.